Each of the 3 T cell receptor beta chains below was sequenced from the same sample in a study of shared clonotypes between healthy human individuals. Sequenced by immunoSEQ multiplex PCR; TCRdb stores in-frame clones only, minus some. Of about 1.9 million clones listed, 80% to 95% are singletons. CD8 cells regarded as naive lacked CD45RO, were positively chosen for CCR7, and omitted terminally differentiated effector memory CD45RA+ cells. What was sequenced was naive CD8+ T cells from PBMCs. Receptors were obtained from a man aged 18-30 years in good health. Some clones in this sample may be carry-over from other donors' samples.

This clone turned up a few times. The gene calls are TRBV28 and TRBJ1-1; TRBD1 is a possible D gene (5 bases). CDR3 size: 15 residues. Trimming took 3 bases from V and 1 from J, leaving 12 bases between them. Germline V gene sequence: CDR1 MDHEN, CDR2 SYDVKM. The CDR3 region has the DNA TGTGCCAGCAGTTTGTACCCAGGGTCGAACACTGAAGCTTTCTTT. Its protein product is CASSLYPGSNTEAFF.

The rearrangement joins TRBV28 to TRBJ2-7; 7 bases fit TRBD1. The CDR3 covers 14 residues. V trimming: 3 bases; J trimming: 3 bases; junction bases outside the gene matches: 5. CDR1 is MDHEN, CDR2 SYDVKM, per germline. The CDR3 is CASSLRTGNYEQYF. The CDR3 DNA is TGTGCCAGCAGTTTGAGGACAGGTAACTACGAGCAGTACTTC.

On this clone itself: At one boundary the junction diverges from the germline segment, which might be a read error. The chain links TRBV4-2 to TRBJ2-7; TRBD2 is a possible D gene (6 bases). CDR3 length: 15 residues. Looked up from germline, CDR1 is LGHNA and CDR2 is YNFKEQ. The CDR3 DNA follows: TGTGTCAGCAGCCAAGTCTACGGGAGTGAATACGAGCAGTACTTC. This codes for CVSSQVYGSEYEQYF.